These T cell receptor beta chains were read from a single sample in a study of Graves' ophthalmopathy and Graves' hyperthyroidism. TCRdb analysed the multiplex PCR reads with MiXCR anew, one entry per CDR3 protein. The sample includes approximately 640,000 distinct CDR3 sequences, about two fifths seen only once; the top ten take under 3.5%. The sample was peripheral blood. The receptors come from an adult man with Graves' ophthalmopathy. The conserved cysteine and the conserved F or W are not part of the CDR3 here. For some rows the clone size is stated as once, few or many, or as a class when expanded; others skip it.

length: 10
J: TRBJ1-2
V: TRBV30
size: .
CDR3: ASQWGLYGYT

length: 13
J: TRBJ2-6
V: TRBV2
size: once
CDR3: ASRVRFSGANVLT

length: 11
J: TRBJ1-5
V: TRBV24-1
size: many
CDR3: ATQGSGNQPQH

length: 14
J: TRBJ1-3
V: TRBV19
size: .
CDR3: ASSHGQGWTGNTIY

length: 12
J: TRBJ2-7
V: TRBV20-1
size: many
CDR3: SARTSGSSYEQY

length: 13
J: TRBJ1-6
V: TRBV10-3
size: .
CDR3: ASRDLGNYNSPLH

length: 14
J: TRBJ1-4
V: TRBV12-3/TRBV12-4
size: many
CDR3: ASSYRDGSTNEKLF

length: 12
J: TRBJ2-7
V: TRBV20-1
size: .
CDR3: SAREQVGVREQY

length: 13
J: TRBJ1-4
V: TRBV10-3
size: .
CDR3: ASSGTGRTNEKLF

length: 13
J: TRBJ1-1
V: TRBV25-1
size: .
CDR3: ASSARVDSYTEAF

length: 15
J: TRBJ2-5
V: TRBV9
size: many
CDR3: ASSEGTGPRGLETQY

length: 12
J: TRBJ2-5
V: TRBV7-2
size: .
CDR3: ASSSWTGFETQY

length: 13
J: TRBJ1-2
V: TRBV19
size: once
CDR3: ASSTPWDMNLGYT